This passage covers 30 T cell receptor beta chains from one sample sequenced in a study of T-cell memory formation after mild COVID-19. One entry per CDR3 protein results from TCRdb running MiXCR on the 5' RACE reads. The data contain about 250,000 distinct CDR3 sequences, 15% to 17% of them singletons. Specimen: PBMCs or a T cell subset sorted from them (not recorded which). These receptors all stem from an adult woman who had mild COVID-19 (a few samples of this study predate the infection). Cell type and time point are not known.

The chain links TRBV29-1 to TRBJ2-7, with TRBD1 as a possible D gene (6 bases). CDR1 and CDR2 from the germline V gene are SQVTM and ANQGSEA. V lost 4 bases and J 7 bases, leaving 17 bases between the germline ends. There are 13 residues in the CDR3. The CDR3 protein is CSVGAGDSDEQYF. The CDR3 DNA reads as TGCAGCGTTGGGGCAGGGGATTCGGATGAGCAGTACTTC.

The J gene is TRBJ2-1, the V gene TRBV5-4; 10 nucleotides match TRBD2. The V and J ends lost 0 bases and 7 bases, in that order; junction bases with no gene match: 4. CDR3 length: 15 amino acids. CDR1 is SGHNT, CDR2 YYREEE, per germline (reference sequence). CDR3 residues: CASSLVSGRINEQFF. For the CDR3, the DNA is TGTGCCAGCAGCTTGGTTAGCGGGAGGATAAATGAGCAGTTCTTC.

This clonotype was picked up a small number of times. The chain uses TRBV4-3 and TRBJ2-7; D not resolved. The CDR3 has 17 amino acids. Germline lookup yields CDR1 LGHNA and CDR2 YSLEER. V lost 1 base, J lost 2 bases, and 18 bases lay in between. The CDR3 is CASSQVVSGNSPYEQYF. Here the CDR3 DNA reads TGCGCCAGCAGCCAAGTCGTATCTGGGAACAGCCCCTACGAGCAGTACTTC.

The chain carries TRBV10-3 and TRBJ2-3; D not certain. V was cut by 4 bases and J by 2 bases, with 13 bases left in between. The CDR3 is 15 residues long. Germline V gene lookup returns CDR1 ENHRY and CDR2 SYGVKD. CDR3 sequence reads: CAISVGSRHTDTQYF. DNA for the CDR3: TGTGCCATCAGTGTTGGTTCTCGGCACACAGATACGCAGTATTTT.

The chain links TRBV7-2 to TRBJ1-2; D not certain. The CDR3 is 13 amino acids. Trimming left V 4 bases short and J 3 bases short, with 9 bases between. The V gene's germline CDR1 is SGHTA and CDR2 FQGNSA. CDR3: CASSSGIYYGYTF. CDR3 sequence (DNA): TGTGCCAGCAGCTCCGGGATCTACTATGGCTACACCTTC.

The chain recombines TRBV15 with TRBJ2-2; 8 bases line up with TRBD1. V was pared by 5 bases and J by 3 bases, with 5 bases of the junction left unmatched. The V gene's germline CDR1 is LNHNV and CDR2 YYDKDF (reference sequence). CDR3 length equals 15 residues. CDR3 sequence reads: CATSQGQVYTGELFF. The CDR3 DNA reads TGTGCCACCAGCCAGGGACAGGTCTACACCGGGGAGCTGTTTTTT.

The V and J genes are TRBV12-3 or TRBV12-4 and TRBJ1-2; D possibly corresponds to TRBD1 (6 bases). CDR3 length: 13 residues. V lost 5 bases and J 4 bases, leaving 11 bases between the germline ends. CDR3 DNA sequence: TGTGCCAGCAGTCGTGGGGGCAGCTATGGCTACACCTTC. It encodes CASSRGGSYGYTF.

This clonotype appeared a few times. The chain recombines TRBV5-1 with TRBJ2-3, with 13 bases that match TRBD2. The CDR3 is made up of 15 amino acids. Germline loops: CDR1 SGHRS, CDR2 YFSETQ. V shed 8 bases, J shed 4 bases, and the junction held 7 bases outside the gene matches. CDR3 residues: CASGTSGTTADTQYF. DNA of the CDR3: TGCGCCAGTGGGACTAGCGGGACAACCGCAGATACGCAGTATTTT.

Comments on this clonotype: A much more abundant neighbour one base away suggests this may be a read error. The missing conserved phenylalanine or tryptophan at the end of this CDR3 makes a read error likely. The CDR3 coding sequence is TGTGCCAGCAGCTTAGGTAGGCTCCTTAGCGGCCCTCTAGGGAATGAGCAGTTCTTA. It yields the protein CASSLGRLLSGPLGNEQFL. V gene TRBV11-2 combines with J gene TRBJ2-1; tentative D call: TRBD2 (6 bases). The ends were cut back, 1 base at V and 7 bases at J, with 26 bases in the middle. Germline V CDR1 and CDR2: SGHAT, FQNNGV. The CDR3 extends over 19 amino acids.

V is TRBV7-9 and J is TRBJ2-3; D is ambiguous. The CDR3 is made up of 15 amino acids. Germline V CDR1 and CDR2: SEHNR, FQNEAQ (reference sequence). V dropped 5 bases and J dropped 3 bases, with 15 bases sitting between them. CDR3 DNA: TGTGCCAGCAGCCGTATTACCATGGGGACAGATACGCAGTATTTT. Translating it yields CASSRITMGTDTQYF.

The chain carries TRBV29-1 and TRBJ2-3; D not resolved. The germline V gene has CDR1 SQVTM and CDR2 ANQGSEA. The CDR3 length is 12 residues. Trimming stripped 0 bases from V and 8 bases from J, with 9 bases between. The DNA of the CDR3 is TGCAGCGTTGAAGATCGTAGTGCTACGCAGTATTTT. Residues: CSVEDRSATQYF.

This clonotype came up many times. CDR3 DNA sequence: TGTGCCAGCAGGAGGAACACTGAAGCTTTCTTT. This translates into CASRRNTEAFF. The chain links TRBV12-3 or TRBV12-4 to TRBJ1-1, with D hard to call. This CDR3 spans 11 amino acids. Trimming removed 6 bases at V and 1 base at J, with 3 bases between.

This clonotype occurred many times. V gene TRBV7-9 combines with J gene TRBJ2-7; D is possibly TRBD2 (6 bases). V dropped 1 base and J dropped 2 bases, with 15 bases sitting between them. Germline CDR1 and CDR2: SEHNR and FQNEAQ (reference sequence). The CDR3 spans 16 residues. For the CDR3, the DNA is TGTGCCAGCAGCTTAGTCGCGGGACCTCCCCCCTACGAGCAGTACTTC. This encodes CASSLVAGPPPYEQYF.

V usage is TRBV5-5 and J usage is TRBJ2-2; D perhaps matches TRBD2 (5 bases). V was clipped by 1 base and J by 4 bases, with 8 bases between them. CDR1 is SGHKS, CDR2 YYEKEE, per germline (reference sequence). This CDR3 comprises 14 residues. The CDR3 sequence is CASSLYGVTGELFF. DNA of the CDR3: TGTGCCAGCAGCTTGTACGGGGTCACCGGGGAGCTGTTTTTT.

The chain combines TRBV6-2 or TRBV6-3 with TRBJ2-7; D not resolved. The V gene's germline CDR1 is MNHEY and CDR2 SVGEGT. CDR3 length: 12 residues. The V gene lost 5 bases and the J gene lost 3 bases, with 8 bases spanning the gap. The CDR3 protein is CASSQTFYEQYF. The CDR3 coding sequence is TGTGCCAGCAGTCAGACTTTCTACGAGCAGTACTTC.

This clonotype has only a few counts. V is TRBV5-5 and J is TRBJ1-1; D might be TRBD1 (5 bases). V lost 4 bases to trimming and J lost 0 bases, with 13 bases between them. Germline V CDR1 and CDR2: SGHKS, YYEKEE (reference sequence). CDR3 length: 15 residues. CDR3 amino acids: CASSQTRGVNTEAFF. CDR3 DNA sequence: TGTGCCAGCAGCCAAACACGGGGGGTGAACACTGAAGCTTTCTTT.

The rearrangement uses TRBV7-8 and TRBJ2-7, with D tentatively TRBD2 (5 bases). The CDR3 runs 15 residues. The germline gives CDR1 SGHVS, CDR2 FQNEAQ. V lost 2 bases to trimming and J lost 1 base, with 12 bases between them. The CDR3 sequence is CASSLYEGGSYEQYF. CDR3 coding DNA: TGTGCCAGCAGCTTATACGAGGGTGGGTCCTACGAGCAGTACTTC. Based on the CDR3 plus reference TRBV7-8 and TRBJ2-7, the full variable domain is GAGVSQSPRYKVAKRGQDVALRCDPISGHVSLFWYQQALGQGPEFLTYFQNEAQLDKSGLPSDRFFAERPEGSVSTLKIQRTQQEDSAVYLCASSLYEGGSYEQYFGPGTRLTVT.

The table lists this clonotype with a count of one. The genes are TRBV30 and TRBJ1-6, with 9 bases fitting TRBD1. This CDR3 is 17 amino acids long. V was clipped by 2 bases and J by 8 bases; unmatched bases: 13. The germline V gene has CDR1 GTSNPN and CDR2 SVGIG (reference sequence). In nucleotides, the CDR3 is TGTGCCTGGAGTTCCGGGACAGGGTACCGGGGGGATTCACCCCTCCACTTT. It translates to CAWSSGTGYRGDSPLHF.

This clonotype was counted only a few times. This rearrangement joins TRBV12-3 or TRBV12-4 to TRBJ1-1; D may be TRBD1 (5 bases). CDR3 length: 14 amino acids. V was trimmed by 3 bases and J by 4 bases, leaving 12 bases between them. CDR3 bases: TGTGCCAGCAGTTTGGGAGGGGCGGGCACTGAAGCTTTCTTT. Translation: CASSLGGAGTEAFF.

Only a few counts were recorded for this clonotype. The genes are TRBV9 and TRBJ2-7; 8 nucleotides match TRBD1. This CDR3 has 16 amino acids. Germline CDR1 is SGDLS and CDR2 is YYNGEE. The junction had 10 bases not matched to a gene; V was cut back by 1 base and J by 4 bases. CDR3 residues: CASSVSVAGGRYEQYF. Here the CDR3 DNA reads TGTGCCAGCAGCGTATCGGTGGCAGGGGGCAGGTACGAGCAGTACTTC.

The chain uses TRBV7-9 and TRBJ1-2; 7 nucleotides line up with TRBD1. Trimming removed 5 bases from V and 6 bases from J; junction bases left unmatched: 6. This CDR3 has 13 residues. CDR1 is SEHNR and CDR2 is FQNEAQ in the germline V gene (reference sequence). The CDR3 loop reads CASSHSDRDGYTF. The CDR3 DNA sequence: TGTGCCAGCAGCCATTCCGACAGGGATGGCTACACCTTC.

The genes are TRBV6-5 and TRBJ2-7; D is undetermined. Trimming took off 5 bases at V and 4 bases at J, with 6 bases between the two ends. This CDR3 is 11 amino acids long. CDR1 is MNHEY and CDR2 is SVGAGI in the germline V gene. CDR3 coding DNA: TGTGCCAGCAGTAATGCATACGAGCAGTACTTC. It is translated as CASSNAYEQYF.

V gene TRBV27 combines with J gene TRBJ2-5, with D possibly matching TRBD2 (6 bases). This CDR3 has 16 amino acids. Per germline, CDR1 MNHEY and CDR2 SMNVEV (reference sequence). Trimming removed 4 bases from V and 5 bases from J, with 20 bases in between. In DNA form, the CDR3 reads TGTGCCAGCAGTTCAATGCGGGGCGTCGGAGGGGAGACCCAGTACTTC. It translates to CASSSMRGVGGETQYF.

This clonotype has a handful of counts. The V gene is TRBV10-3, the J gene TRBJ2-7; D is uncertain. The CDR3 sequence is 13 residues long. CDR1 is ENHRY, CDR2 SYGVKD, per germline. V gave up 3 bases and J gave up 5 bases, with 11 bases separating them. The CDR3 sequence: CAISERVADEQYF. CDR3 nucleotide sequence: TGTGCCATCAGTGAACGTGTGGCGGACGAGCAGTACTTC.

J is TRBJ2-7 and V is TRBV20-1, with D possibly TRBD1 on 6 matching bases. V was cut by 0 bases and J by 0 bases, with 12 bases left in between. The length of the CDR3 is 15 residues. Germline CDR1 is DFQATT and CDR2 is SNEGSKA (reference sequence). CDR3 sequence reads: CSARDGGHSSYEQYF. The CDR3 DNA is TGCAGTGCTAGAGATGGGGGACACAGCTCCTACGAGCAGTACTTC.

This clonotype was seen more than once but under ten times. The chain has TRBV9 and TRBJ2-7; TRBD2 is a possible D gene (6 bases). Germline V gene sequence: CDR1 SGDLS, CDR2 YYNGEE. The length of the CDR3 is 14 residues. Trimming took off 3 bases at V and 3 bases at J, with 13 bases between the two ends. The CDR3: CASSARVGSYEQYF. The DNA of the CDR3 is TGTGCCAGCAGCGCCAGGGTCGGGAGCTACGAGCAGTACTTC.

CDR3 sequence (DNA): TGTGCCAGCAGCTTAGATAGCGGGAGGGCCAATGAGCAGTTCTTC. Residues: CASSLDSGRANEQFF. The rearrangement uses TRBV11-2 and TRBJ2-1; 11 bases are a match to TRBD2. V lost 0 bases, J lost 6 bases, and 1 base stayed unmatched. The CDR3 consists of 15 residues. Germline CDR1 reads SGHAT; CDR2 reads FQNNGV. Variable domain in full (rest from reference TRBV11-2 and TRBJ2-1): EAGVAQSPRYKIIEKRQSVAFWCNPISGHATLYWYQQILGQGPKLLIQFQNNGVVDDSQLPKDRFSAERLKGVDSTLKIQPAKLEDSAVYLCASSLDSGRANEQFFGPGTRLTVL.

The table lists this clonotype with many counts. The chain has TRBV5-5 and TRBJ2-5; TRBD2 matches at 9 bases. CDR1 SGHKS and CDR2 YYEKEE come from the germline V gene (reference sequence). Germline trimming cut 1 base from V and 3 bases from J; bases unmatched to any gene: 7. This CDR3 contains 16 residues. The CDR3: CASSLLTLAGKETQYF. The CDR3 coding sequence is TGTGCCAGCAGCTTGCTTACCCTAGCGGGGAAAGAGACCCAGTACTTC. Combining the CDR3 with reference TRBV5-5 and TRBJ2-5 gives the whole variable domain DAGVTQSPTHLIKTRGQQVTLRCSPISGHKSVSWYQQVLGQGPQFIFQYYEKEERGRGNFPDRFSARQFPNYSSELNVNALLLGDSALYLCASSLLTLAGKETQYFGPGTRLLVL.

The V call is TRBV12-3 or TRBV12-4, the J call TRBJ1-5, with 8 bases lining up with TRBD1. The V segment lost 5 bases and the J segment 3 bases; nucleotides outside the gene matches: 6. This CDR3 comprises 15 residues. The chain's CDR3 is CASSDDRGANQPQHF. CDR3 DNA: TGTGCCAGCAGTGATGACAGGGGAGCCAATCAGCCCCAGCATTTT.

The chain carries TRBV5-4 and TRBJ2-5; D uncertain. CDR1 and CDR2 (germline): SGHNT, YYREEE (reference sequence). The CDR3 is made up of 13 amino acids. V was pared by 1 base and J by 1 base, with 5 bases between. The CDR3: CASSLPSQETQYF. DNA of the CDR3: TGTGCCAGCAGCTTGCCCAGCCAAGAGACCCAGTACTTC.